The 13 T cell receptor beta chains in this list originate from one sample, sequenced in a study of T-cell reconstitution after alpha-beta-depleted transplantation in children (dated by TCRdb to 2016 to 2018). Library prep was done by PCR. The sequencer was an Illumina HiSeq 2500. TCR libraries were prepared with molecular barcoding, using unique molecular identifiers to normalize TCRbeta repertoire quantification. TCRdb applied fastp at Q25 and MiXCR to the public reads, then kept only in-frame beta chains. Entries are consolidated by CDR3 protein sequence, retaining the most common genes and DNA. The sample table lists 440,000 or so distinct CDR3 sequences, roughly a tenth of them with a count of one. The top ten clones comprise roughly 5% of the sample. This specimen consisted of PBMCs from the stem cell graft donor, obtained from the stem cell graft. These receptors were obtained from a human donor who donated a stem cell graft to a child with acute myeloid leukemia.

The V gene is TRBV6-4, the J gene TRBJ1-2, with D perhaps TRBD1 (6 bases). This CDR3 spans 14 amino acids. Germline-derived CDR1 and CDR2 are MRHNA and SNTAGT. V was trimmed by 2 bases and J by 8 bases, leaving 15 bases between them. CDR3 nucleotides: TGTGCCAGCAGTGACGGCGGGGGGGCGCACGGCTACACCTTC. Its protein product is CASSDGGGAHGYTF.

The sample holds many counts of this clonotype. In DNA form, the CDR3 reads TGTGCCAGCAGTTTAACAGGTTTTAGTGAGCAGTACTTC. It is translated as CASSLTGFSEQYF. The chain carries TRBV6-5 and TRBJ2-7, with a tentative D call TRBD1 (5 bases). Germline assignment: CDR1 MNHEY and CDR2 SVGAGI. Trimming pared 4 bases from V and 7 bases from J, leaving 14 bases between. This CDR3 comprises 13 residues.

The chain recombines TRBV20-1 with TRBJ1-5; D possibly corresponds to TRBD1 (6 bases). The CDR3 sequence is 15 residues long. Germline V gene data show CDR1 as DFQATT and CDR2 as SNEGSKA (reference sequence). V gave up 6 bases and J gave up 4 bases, with 19 bases separating them. The CDR3 reads CSAESAAGVNQPQHF. In nucleotides, the CDR3 is TGCAGTGCCGAGAGTGCGGCAGGGGTAAATCAGCCCCAGCATTTT.

This clonotype was counted between two and nine times. The chain has TRBV29-1 and TRBJ2-5; no reliable D call. The CDR3 loop spans 13 amino acids. Germline CDR1 SQVTM, CDR2 ANQGSEA. With 0 bases removed from V and 0 bases from J, the gap between germline ends came to 5 bases. CDR3 nucleotide sequence: TGCAGCGTTGAAGATAACTACCAAGAGACCCAGTACTTC. It encodes CSVEDNYQETQYF.

This clonotype was seen only a few times. This chain links TRBV7-2 with TRBJ2-7, with 9 positions matching TRBD2. The CDR3 is 16 residues long. Germline loops: CDR1 SGHTA, CDR2 FQGNSA. Germline trimming cut 0 bases from V and 2 bases from J; bases unmatched to any gene: 5. The CDR3 DNA follows: TGTGCCAGCAGCTTAGCTGGGACTAGCTTAACCTACGAGCAGTACTTC. It translates to CASSLAGTSLTYEQYF.

This clonotype has more than one count but fewer than ten. The V call is TRBV20-1, the J call TRBJ2-1; 7 positions agree with TRBD1. Trimming took 4 bases from V and 7 from J; bases not matched to a gene: 4. The germline CDR1 and CDR2 sequences are DFQATT and SNEGSKA (reference sequence). This CDR3 contains 12 residues. DNA for the CDR3: TGCAGTGCTACGGGACAGAGAAATGAGCAGTTCTTC. This sequence encodes CSATGQRNEQFF.

The chain couples TRBV5-1 to TRBJ1-2; D is undetermined. Trimming removed 4 bases at V and 4 bases at J, with 17 bases between. The CDR3 consists of 15 residues. CDR1 and CDR2 (germline): SGHRS, YFSETQ. Here the CDR3 DNA reads TGCGCCAGCAGCGAGGCCCGCGGCAGCACCTATGGCTACACCTTC. This codes for CASSEARGSTYGYTF.

CDR3 DNA: TGTGCCAGCAGTCGAGGTGGACCCGGTAGCAATCAGCCCCAGCATTTT. Protein sequence: CASSRGGPGSNQPQHF. The chain recombines TRBV2 with TRBJ1-5; D remains unclear. The CDR3 runs to 16 residues. Germline V gene lookup returns CDR1 SNHLY and CDR2 FYNNEI. V lost 5 bases, J lost 0 bases, and 14 bases lay in between.

DNA for the CDR3: TGTGCCAGCAGCGTGATCGGGGACGAGCAGTACTTC. It codes for CASSVIGDEQYF. This rearrangement joins TRBV9 to TRBJ2-7; maybe TRBD2 (5 bases). V lost 2 bases, J lost 5 bases, and 8 bases lay in between. Germline V gene data show CDR1 as SGDLS and CDR2 as YYNGEE. The CDR3 spans 12 residues.

This clonotype was seen a handful of times. The J gene is TRBJ2-5, the V gene TRBV7-2, with 7 bases matching TRBD2. The CDR3 sequence is 15 residues long. The V gene end was trimmed by 5 bases and the J gene end by 2 bases; junction bases not matched to a gene: 8. Germline lookup yields CDR1 SGHTA and CDR2 FQGNSA. As DNA, the CDR3 is TGTGCCAGCAGCCCGAGGGCTAGCGGACAAGAGACCCAGTACTTC. Its protein product is CASSPRASGQETQYF.

As regards this clonotype: A read error may produce the germline difference seen at one junction end. The CDR3 here is CASSHNRHLGTTDTLYF. The CDR3 DNA sequence: TGCGCCAGCAGCCACAACCGTCACCTAGGGACCACAGATACGCTGTATTTT. The chain combines TRBV4-3 with TRBJ2-3; D possibly uses TRBD1 or TRBD2 (5 bases each). The CDR3 sequence is 17 residues long. Looked up from germline, CDR1 is LGHNA and CDR2 is YSLEER.

This clonotype was observed a handful of times. The chain recombines TRBV13 with TRBJ1-1; D is undetermined. V dropped 4 bases and J dropped 11 bases, with 11 bases sitting between them. The CDR3 is made up of 11 amino acids. Germline values: CDR1 PRHDT, CDR2 FYEKMQ (reference sequence). The CDR3 loop is CASSSRDTAFF. For the CDR3, the DNA is TGTGCCAGCAGCTCGAGGGATACGGCTTTCTTT.

This clonotype has a handful of counts. The V call is TRBV20-1, the J call TRBJ2-3, with 9 bases that match TRBD2. The CDR3 runs 17 residues. Germline V gene lookup returns CDR1 DFQATT and CDR2 SNEGSKA (reference sequence). Trimming cost V 2 bases and J 2 bases; bases outside gene matches: 11. In nucleotides, the CDR3 is TGCAGTGCTAGAAAGTCCCTAGCGGGACCTATCACAGATACGCAGTATTTT. Amino acids: CSARKSLAGPITDTQYF.